Below, 15 T cell receptor beta chains from the same sample are listed, as sequenced in a study of blood T cell repertoires in COVID-19. The method was immunoSEQ multiplex PCR; TCRdb's version includes in-frame clones alone and lacks a portion of them. The data hold some 110,000 clones, with approximately 83% observed a single time. Material: peripheral blood. The receptor source for this set is a woman in her seventies with acute or convalescent COVID-19.

This clone was found a few times. J is TRBJ1-3 and V is TRBV9; D is uncertain. CDR1 and CDR2 from the germline V gene are SGDLS and YYNGEE. With 2 bases removed from V and 0 bases from J, the gap between germline ends came to 15 bases. The CDR3 is made up of 17 amino acids. In DNA, the CDR3 is TGTGCCAGCAGCGTCGGCCCCAAACAGAGCTCTGGAAACACCATATATTTT. Translating gives CASSVGPKQSSGNTIYF.

This chain uses TRBV5-6 with TRBJ2-7, with 10 positions matching TRBD2. The length of the CDR3 is 13 residues. Germline loops: CDR1 SGHDT, CDR2 YYEEEE. Germline trimming cut 4 bases from V and 3 bases from J; bases unmatched to any gene: 1. The CDR3 is CASSLAGVYEQYF. The CDR3 DNA sequence: TGTGCCAGCAGCCTAGCGGGGGTCTACGAGCAGTACTTC.

Remarks on this clone: A junction boundary mismatches the germline segment, possibly from a read error. The chain has TRBV19 and TRBJ1-5; 7 bases are a match to TRBD1. The CDR3 loop spans 15 amino acids. Germline V gives CDR1 LNHDA, CDR2 SQIVND (reference sequence). Here the CDR3 reads CASSLDRDRNQPQHF. The CDR3 DNA reads TGTGCCAGTAGTTTAGACAGGGATCGCAATCAGCCCCAGCATTTT.

This clone has only a few counts. The chain recombines TRBV11-2 with TRBJ1-5; possibly TRBD1 for D (5 bases). This CDR3 region has 13 residues. V was cut by 5 bases and J by 2 bases, with 7 bases left in between. Per the germline V gene, CDR1 is SGHAT and CDR2 is FQNNGV. CDR3 bases: TGTGCCAGCAGCACACAGGGCAATCAGCCCCAGCATTTT. Translation: CASSTQGNQPQHF.

This chain uses TRBV21-1 with TRBJ2-3; the table names TRBD2, a call not compared with the DNA. TRBV21-1 is a pseudogene. This CDR3 is built from 19 residues. Here the CDR3 reads CASSRRLMTSGGQGDTQYF. The CDR3 DNA sequence: TGTGCCAGCAGCAGACGCTTAATGACTAGCGGGGGGCAGGGGGATACGCAGTATTTT.

The CDR3 bases are TGTGCCAGCAGCTTAGTCGGGACTATTAACACCGGGGAGCTGTTTTTT. Translating it yields CASSLVGTINTGELFF. The V call is TRBV7-3, the J call TRBJ2-2; 7 positions match TRBD2. Looked up from germline, CDR1 is SGHTA and CDR2 is FQGTGA. Germline trimming cut 2 bases from V and 2 bases from J; bases unmatched to any gene: 5. The CDR3 contains 16 residues.

This chain links TRBV9 with TRBJ1-2, with TRBD1 matching 8 bases. CDR1 and CDR2 (germline): SGDLS, YYNGEE. There are 16 residues in the CDR3. Trimming removed 5 bases from V and 4 bases from J; junction bases left unmatched: 13. CDR3 DNA sequence: TGTGCCAGCAGTTACAGTTGGACAGGGTCCATCTATGGCTACACCTTC. Its translation is CASSYSWTGSIYGYTF.

This chain connects TRBV27 to TRBJ2-5; 11 bases map to TRBD2. Germline V gene lookup returns CDR1 MNHEY and CDR2 SMNVEV (reference sequence). With V trimmed by 0 bases and J by 3 bases, 0 bases remained unmatched. This CDR3 has 15 amino acids. This CDR3 is CASSLSTSGKETQYF. Here the CDR3 DNA reads TGTGCCAGCAGTTTATCGACTAGCGGGAAAGAGACCCAGTACTTC.

This chain uses TRBV19 with TRBJ2-1, with D possibly being TRBD2 (7 bases). Trimming took off 0 bases at V and 9 bases at J, with 12 bases between the two ends. The CDR3 has 14 amino acids. Germline assignment: CDR1 LNHDA and CDR2 SQIVND (reference sequence). CDR3 sequence: CASSIDLGGGEQFF. CDR3 bases: TGTGCCAGTAGTATAGATCTAGGGGGGGGTGAGCAGTTCTTC.

The rearrangement uses TRBV7-8 and TRBJ2-1; D is unresolved. Per the germline V gene, CDR1 is SGHVS and CDR2 is FQNEAQ. This CDR3 has 16 residues. V dropped 5 bases and J dropped 0 bases, with 14 bases sitting between them. The DNA of the CDR3 is TGTGCCAGCAGCCGAAGTGAGGATTTCTCCTACAATGAGCAGTTCTTC. Protein product: CASSRSEDFSYNEQFF.

The genes are TRBV2 and TRBJ2-3; 10 nucleotides match TRBD2. Germline V gene data show CDR1 as SNHLY and CDR2 as FYNNEI. The CDR3 is 17 amino acids. The ends lost 5 bases at V and 5 bases at J; junction bases unmatched: 13. The chain's CDR3 is CASSQRGPGTSVDTQYF. CDR3 nucleotides: TGTGCCAGCAGTCAAAGAGGCCCCGGGACTAGCGTAGATACGCAGTATTTT.

A few counts support this clone. The chain has TRBV19 and TRBJ1-1; 12 nucleotides match TRBD1. The CDR3 is 15 amino acids. Germline V lookup: CDR1 LNHDA, CDR2 SQIVND (reference sequence). V gave up 6 bases and J gave up 6 bases; unmatched junction bases: 8. The CDR3 DNA is TGTGCCAGTAGGGGGGACAGGGGGCTGAGCCCTGAAGCTTTCTTT. The encoded protein is CASRGDRGLSPEAFF.

The chain uses TRBV11-2 and TRBJ2-2; D is possibly TRBD2 (5 bases). Germline CDR1 SGHAT, CDR2 FQNNGV. Trimming left V 5 bases short and J 5 bases short, with 12 bases between. This CDR3 is built from 14 residues. In DNA form, the CDR3 reads TGTGCCAGCAGCCCCGGGATGTTTACCGGGGAGCTGTTTTTT. Amino acid sequence: CASSPGMFTGELFF.

This clone was recorded only once. This sequence joins TRBV11-1 and TRBJ2-7, with TRBD1 as a possible D gene (6 bases). V was clipped by 1 base and J by 2 bases, with 12 bases between them. The CDR3 runs to 15 residues. Germline CDR1 SGHAT, CDR2 FQDESV (reference sequence). The CDR3 DNA follows: TGTGCCAGCAGCTTAGACAGGGATCGGGCCTACGAGCAGTACTTC. Translation: CASSLDRDRAYEQYF.

The chain carries TRBV6-4 and TRBJ1-1; a weak D match, TRBD1 (5 bases). This CDR3 is 16 amino acids long. CDR1 is MRHNA, CDR2 SNTAGT, per germline. V was clipped by 8 bases and J by 2 bases, with 21 bases between them. The CDR3 loop is CASVAQGAWFNTEAFF. CDR3 bases: TGTGCCAGCGTTGCCCAGGGTGCGTGGTTCAACACTGAAGCTTTCTTT.